This is a list of T cell receptor beta chains from one sample in a study of blood T cell repertoires in COVID-19. Generated by immunoSEQ multiplex PCR, the TCRdb table keeps only in-frame clones and is missing some. The table shows 75,000 to 90,000 clones, with approximately 87% occurring only once. The specimen sequenced was peripheral blood. These receptor sequences come from a human donor in a cohort sampled during active COVID-19. Each CDR3 is given with its conserved first and last residue. Each record gives: CDR3 protein, CDR3 DNA, J gene, V gene, clone size, D gene. A D gene is named only where the DNA matches it firmly. Clone size appears in some rows only: once, few, many, or a class for an expanded clone.

CDR3: CASSSPGQIGKRGYTF; DNA: TGTGCCAGCAGCTCGCCAGGGCAGATCGGAAAACGTGGCTACACCTTC; J: TRBJ1-2; V: TRBV11-2; size: NA; D: NA
CDR3: CATSRDQIKRDRAYGYTF; DNA: TGTGCCACCAGCAGAGATCAAATCAAAAGGGACAGGGCGTATGGCTACACCTTC; J: TRBJ1-2; V: TRBV15; size: NA; D: TRBD1
CDR3: CASSTGQGRWNTEAFF; DNA: TGTGCCAGTAGTACCGGACAGGGGAGATGGAACACTGAAGCTTTCTTT; J: TRBJ1-1; V: TRBV19; size: NA; D: TRBD1
CDR3: CASSSLLGLQETQYF; DNA: TGCGCCAGCAGCTCGTTACTGGGACTACAAGAGACCCAGTACTTC; J: TRBJ2-5; V: TRBV5-1; size: NA; D: TRBD2
CDR3: CASSPRQGGGYTF; DNA: TGTGCCAGCAGCCCGCGACAGGGGGGTGGCTACACCTTC; J: TRBJ1-2; V: TRBV7-3; size: NA; D: TRBD1
CDR3: CASSRGTRYQETQYF; DNA: TGTGCCAGCAGCCGGGGGACTCGGTACCAAGAGACCCAGTACTTC; J: TRBJ2-5; V: TRBV6-5; size: once; D: NA
CDR3: CASRQGVVGELFF; DNA: TGTGCCAGCAGACAGGGGGTCGTCGGGGAGCTGTTTTTT; J: TRBJ2-2; V: TRBV2; size: NA; D: TRBD1
CDR3: CASRTGTNTDTQYF; DNA: TGTGCCAGTCGAACCGGGACTAACACAGATACGCAGTATTTT; J: TRBJ2-3; V: TRBV2; size: NA; D: TRBD2
CDR3: CASSVDEVRGFTEQFF; DNA: TGTGCCAGCAGCGTAGATGAGGTTCGCGGGTTTACTGAGCAGTTCTTC; J: TRBJ2-1; V: TRBV9; size: NA; D: NA
CDR3: CAWGGQRNSPLHF; DNA: TGTGCCTGGGGGGGACAGAGGAATTCACCCCTCCACTTT; J: TRBJ1-6; V: TRBV30; size: few; D: TRBD1
CDR3: CASSNRGGYGYTF; DNA: TGTGCCAGCAGTAACCGGGGGGGGTATGGCTACACCTTC; J: TRBJ1-2; V: TRBV6-5; size: NA; D: NA
CDR3: CASSWGPGSYEQYF; DNA: TGCGCCAGCAGCTGGGGGCCCGGCTCCTACGAGCAGTACTTC; J: TRBJ2-7; V: TRBV5-1; size: NA; D: NA
CDR3: CSVEFIAGVNEQFF; DNA: TGCAGCGTTGAGTTCATAGCGGGGGTTAATGAGCAGTTCTTC; J: TRBJ2-1; V: TRBV29-1; size: NA; D: TRBD2
CDR3: CASSHRIRGQGPSGANVLTF; DNA: TGTGCCAGCAGCCATAGGATTAGGGGACAGGGCCCCTCTGGGGCCAACGTCCTGACTTTC; J: TRBJ2-6; V: TRBV3-1/TRBV3-2; size: NA; D: TRBD1
CDR3: CASSLRLDGVGEQYF; DNA: TGTGCCAGCAGCTTAAGACTAGACGGGGTGGGCGAGCAGTACTTC; J: TRBJ2-7; V: TRBV7-2; size: NA; D: NA
CDR3: CASSLIAGGPYEQYF; DNA: TGCGCCAGCAGCTTGATCGCGGGGGGCCCCTACGAGCAGTACTTC; J: TRBJ2-7; V: TRBV5-1; size: NA; D: TRBD2
CDR3: CASSLVDRGFNQPQHF; DNA: TGTGCCAGTAGCCTCGTAGACAGGGGGTTCAATCAGCCCCAGCATTTT; J: TRBJ1-5; V: TRBV19; size: NA; D: TRBD1
CDR3: CASSPHPDRATYEQYF; DNA: TGTGCCAGTAGTCCCCACCCGGACAGGGCCACCTACGAGCAGTACTTC; J: TRBJ2-7; V: TRBV19; size: few; D: TRBD1
CDR3: CASSLALVGLYSNQPQHF; DNA: TGTGCCAGCAGCTTAGCCCTGGTGGGACTTTATAGCAATCAGCCCCAGCATTTT; J: TRBJ1-5; V: TRBV7-8; size: NA; D: NA
CDR3: CASRITSGSYNEQFF; DNA: TGTGCCAGCAGGATTACTAGCGGCTCCTACAATGAGCAGTTCTTC; J: TRBJ2-1; V: TRBV6-5; size: few; D: TRBD2
CDR3: CASSLVSGWDYGYTF; DNA: TGTGCCAGCAGCTTAGTATCGGGTTGGGACTATGGCTACACCTTC; J: TRBJ1-2; V: TRBV7-9; size: NA; D: NA
CDR3: CASRPLASTDTQYF; DNA: TGTGCCAGCAGACCCCTAGCGAGCACAGATACGCAGTATTTT; J: TRBJ2-3; V: TRBV2; size: few; D: NA
CDR3: CSARTGASVQETQYF; DNA: TGCAGCGCCCGTACTGGGGCATCCGTCCAAGAGACCCAGTACTTC; J: TRBJ2-5; V: TRBV29-1; size: NA; D: NA
CDR3: CASSYREVSPLHF; DNA: TGTGCCAGCAGTTACCGGGAGGTCTCACCCCTCCACTTT; J: TRBJ1-6; V: TRBV6-5; size: NA; D: NA
CDR3: CASSVGQGGYGNTIYF; DNA: TGTGCCAGCAGCGTAGGACAGGGGGGTTATGGAAACACCATATATTTT; J: TRBJ1-3; V: TRBV9; size: NA; D: TRBD1
CDR3: CASRAGTGGLEAFF; DNA: TGTGCCAGCAGGGCCGGGACAGGGGGACTTGAAGCTTTCTTT; J: TRBJ1-1; V: TRBV2; size: NA; D: TRBD1
CDR3: CASKKAGQAASSYTF; DNA: TGTGCCAGTAAAAAGGCAGGACAGGCTGCTTCTAGCTACACCTTC; J: TRBJ1-2; V: TRBV19; size: once; D: TRBD1
CDR3: CASSLGLTGVNQPQHF; DNA: TGTGCCAGCAGCTTAGGCTTAACAGGGGTAAATCAGCCCCAGCATTTT; J: TRBJ1-5; V: TRBV7-9; size: few; D: TRBD1
CDR3: CASSPRGRVYEQYF; DNA: TGTGCCAGCAGTCCCCGTGGCAGGGTATACGAGCAGTACTTC; J: TRBJ2-7; V: TRBV27; size: NA; D: NA
CDR3: CSVDPGSTDTQYF; DNA: TGCAGCGTTGACCCGGGGAGCACAGATACGCAGTATTTT; J: TRBJ2-3; V: TRBV29-1; size: NA; D: NA
CDR3: CASSLVGTGTIKADTQYF; DNA: TGTGCCAGCAGCTTAGTGGGGACCGGGACTATCAAAGCAGATACGCAGTATTTT; J: TRBJ2-3; V: TRBV7-2; size: NA; D: TRBD2
CDR3: CATSYRGDTQYF; DNA: TGTGCCACCAGCTATAGGGGAGATACGCAGTATTTT; J: TRBJ2-3; V: TRBV24-1; size: NA; D: NA
CDR3: CAISDRTETYGYTF; DNA: TGTGCCATCAGTGATAGGACAGAAACCTATGGCTACACCTTC; J: TRBJ1-2; V: TRBV10-3; size: NA; D: NA
CDR3: CASSLAPSGGPNEQYF; DNA: TGCGCCAGCAGCTTGGCACCAAGCGGGGGGCCGAACGAGCAGTACTTC; J: TRBJ2-7; V: TRBV5-1; size: NA; D: TRBD2
CDR3: CASSLSGQGALRQYF; DNA: TGTGCCAGCAGTTTATCTGGACAGGGGGCTCTTCGGCAGTACTTC; J: TRBJ2-7; V: TRBV27; size: NA; D: TRBD1
CDR3: CASSSSGRLNEQYF; DNA: TGTGCCAGCAGTTCCAGCGGGAGGCTAAACGAGCAGTACTTC; J: TRBJ2-7; V: TRBV28; size: NA; D: TRBD2
CDR3: CSGRDGNTGELFF; DNA: TGCAGCGGGAGGGACGGTAACACCGGGGAGCTGTTTTTT; J: TRBJ2-2; V: TRBV29-1; size: few; D: NA
CDR3: CASSLNRDNQPQHF; DNA: TGTGCCAGCAGCCTGAACAGGGACAATCAGCCCCAGCATTTT; J: TRBJ1-5; V: TRBV11-2; size: once; D: NA
CDR3: CASSSYGVLDKNIQYF; DNA: TGTGCCAGCAGTTCATACGGGGTGTTGGACAAAAACATTCAGTACTTC; J: TRBJ2-4; V: TRBV28; size: NA; D: NA
CDR3: CASIGAGANNEQFF; DNA: TGTGCCAGCATCGGGGCAGGGGCTAACAATGAGCAGTTCTTC; J: TRBJ2-1; V: TRBV28; size: NA; D: NA
CDR3: CASSPGQGGEKLFF; DNA: TGTGCCAGCAGCCCCGGACAGGGAGGTGAAAAACTGTTTTTT; J: TRBJ1-4; V: TRBV7-9; size: NA; D: TRBD1
CDR3: CASSLFGQGVAETQYF; DNA: TGTGCCAGCAGTTTATTTGGACAGGGTGTTGCGGAGACCCAGTACTTC; J: TRBJ2-5; V: TRBV28; size: NA; D: TRBD1
CDR3: CASSVAGQGLGGYTF; DNA: TGTGCCAGCAGCGTCGCCGGACAGGGTCTAGGAGGCTACACCTTC; J: TRBJ1-2; V: TRBV9; size: NA; D: TRBD1
CDR3: CASSQDLGGLGQFF; DNA: TGTGCCAGCAGCCAAGATCTCGGGGGGCTAGGGCAGTTCTTC; J: TRBJ2-1; V: TRBV3-1/TRBV3-2; size: NA; D: NA
CDR3: CASSYRRTASYEQYF; DNA: TGTGCCAGCAGTTACAGGCGGACAGCTTCCTACGAGCAGTACTTC; J: TRBJ2-7; V: TRBV6-5; size: NA; D: NA
CDR3: CSGDNQPQHF; DNA: TGCAGTGGAGACAATCAGCCCCAGCATTTT; J: TRBJ1-5; V: TRBV20-1; size: NA; D: NA
CDR3: CASSPQAGFSYEQYF; DNA: TGTGCCAGCAGCCCCCAGGCGGGGTTCTCCTACGAGCAGTACTTC; J: TRBJ2-7; V: TRBV7-3; size: NA; D: NA
CDR3: CASTIDDRGLRVIAKNIQYF; DNA: TGTGCCAGCACCATCGACGACAGGGGGCTTCGGGTAATAGCCAAAAACATTCAGTACTTC; J: TRBJ2-4; V: TRBV7-4; size: NA; D: TRBD1